The present TCR beta chain was sequenced within a study of T cell responses to AZD1222 COVID-19 vaccine. The assay was immunoSEQ multiplex PCR, and TCRdb's table has in-frame clones only and misses some. This sample has approximately 220,000 clones; about 93% occur once, and the top ten carry over 0.95%. This clone was detected only once. The CDR3 is made up of 14 amino acids. V dropped 3 bases and J dropped 4; count of bases not matched to a gene: 4. Germline-derived CDR1 and CDR2 are MNHEY and SMNVEV (reference sequence). This receptor was obtained from an adult in good health. The material was peripheral blood, obtained on day 0 of MenACWY control vaccination. The chain carries TRBV27 and TRBJ2-7; 9 bases fit TRBD1. The chain's CDR3 is CASSFTGGAYEQYF. Written as DNA, the CDR3 is TGTGCCAGCAGTTTTACAGGGGGCGCTTACGAGCAGTACTTC.